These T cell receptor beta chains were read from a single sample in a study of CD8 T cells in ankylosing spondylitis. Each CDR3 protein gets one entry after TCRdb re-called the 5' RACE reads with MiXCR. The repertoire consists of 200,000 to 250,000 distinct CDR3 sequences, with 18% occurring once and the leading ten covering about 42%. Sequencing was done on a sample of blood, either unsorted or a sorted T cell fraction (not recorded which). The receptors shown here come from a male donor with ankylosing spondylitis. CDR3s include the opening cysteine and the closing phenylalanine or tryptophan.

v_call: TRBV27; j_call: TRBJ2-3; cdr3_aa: CASSLPGVRDTQYF
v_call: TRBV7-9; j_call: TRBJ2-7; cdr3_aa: CASSPRSGVLIEQYF
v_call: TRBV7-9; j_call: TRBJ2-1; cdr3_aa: CASSAKGTSDNEQFF
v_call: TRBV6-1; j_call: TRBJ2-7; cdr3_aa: CASSEAGVSYEQYF
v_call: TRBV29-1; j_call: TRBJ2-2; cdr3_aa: CSVVQNTGELFF
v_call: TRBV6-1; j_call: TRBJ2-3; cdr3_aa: CASSVTELTDTQYF
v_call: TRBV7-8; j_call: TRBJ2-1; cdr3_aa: CASSPRPGLAGNEQFF
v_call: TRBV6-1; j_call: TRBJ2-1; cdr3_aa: CASNDWDRAYNEQFF
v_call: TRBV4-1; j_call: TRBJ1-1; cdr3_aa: CASSQLTGGTEAFF
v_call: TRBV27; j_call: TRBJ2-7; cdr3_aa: CASSLGLAYEQYF
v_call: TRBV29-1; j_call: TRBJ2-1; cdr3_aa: CSVEDHLYNEQFF
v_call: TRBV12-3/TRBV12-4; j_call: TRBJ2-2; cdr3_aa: CASSSGQGSNTGELFF
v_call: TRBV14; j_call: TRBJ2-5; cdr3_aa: CASSQVDSGNWRETQYF
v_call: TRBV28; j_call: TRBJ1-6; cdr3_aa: CASSATGTGDNSPLHF
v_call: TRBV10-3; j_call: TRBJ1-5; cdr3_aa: CAISETGSNQPQHF
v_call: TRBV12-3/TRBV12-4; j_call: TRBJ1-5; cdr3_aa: CASSFSRTENNQPQHF
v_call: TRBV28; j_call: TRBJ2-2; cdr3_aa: CASSEAGGNTGELFF
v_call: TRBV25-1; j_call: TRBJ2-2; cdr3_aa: CASSEGGTLNTGELFF
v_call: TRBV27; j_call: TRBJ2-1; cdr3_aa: CASSLTDPDSIYNEQFF
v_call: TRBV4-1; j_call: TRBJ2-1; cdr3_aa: CASSPDFNNEQFF
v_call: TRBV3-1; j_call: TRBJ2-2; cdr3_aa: CASSQEDGELFF
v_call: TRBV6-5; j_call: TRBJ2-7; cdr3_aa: CASMGGYEQYF
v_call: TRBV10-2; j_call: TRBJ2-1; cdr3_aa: CASSESGYEQFF